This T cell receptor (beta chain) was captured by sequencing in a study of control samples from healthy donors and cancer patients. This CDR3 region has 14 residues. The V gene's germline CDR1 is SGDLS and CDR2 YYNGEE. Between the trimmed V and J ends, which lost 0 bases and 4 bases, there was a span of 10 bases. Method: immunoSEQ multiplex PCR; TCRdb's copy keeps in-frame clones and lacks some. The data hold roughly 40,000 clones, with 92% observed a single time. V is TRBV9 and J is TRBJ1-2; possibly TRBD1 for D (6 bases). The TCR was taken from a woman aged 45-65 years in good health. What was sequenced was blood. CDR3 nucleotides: TGTGCCAGCAGCGTAGAAGGCAGGGGCTATGGCTACACCTTC. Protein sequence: CASSVEGRGYGYTF.